The T cell receptor beta chain under discussion was sequenced for a study of blood T cell repertoires in COVID-19. Clones were sequenced by immunoSEQ multiplex PCR, and TCRdb holds only the in-frame ones, with some missing. This table holds fewer than 450,000 clones, nearly 90% found once. Trimming at V came to 2 bases and at J to 3 bases, leaving 5 bases not matched to a gene. Per the germline V gene, CDR1 is SGHNT and CDR2 is YYREEE (reference sequence). There are 15 residues in the CDR3. Sample: PBMCs or T cells enriched from blood (not recorded which). This TCR derives from a woman aged 40-49 years with acute COVID-19. J is TRBJ2-1 and V is TRBV5-4; 7 nucleotides line up with TRBD1. The CDR3 DNA follows: TGTGCCAGCAGCTTTACAGGGGCCCTCTACAATGAGCAGTTCTTC. Protein sequence: CASSFTGALYNEQFF.